This T cell receptor (beta chain) stems from a study of blood T cell repertoires in COVID-19. Study-level background: Researchers got acute and convalescent COVID-19 samples from the United States, Italy and Spain. The cDNA or gDNA used as material had been derived from T cells, B-cell-depleted T cells, or PBMCs.

This CDR3 has 17 amino acids. Germline CDR1 is SGHRS and CDR2 is YFSETQ. Trimming shortened V by 4 bases and J by 1 base, and 15 bases separated the two germline ends. How the authors handled the data: Reference gene primers were amplified, and this amplification served to estimate nucleated cell counts. Clones were read by immunoSEQ multiplex PCR, and TCRdb kept only the in-frame ones, dropping some. The V and J calls and clone size were taken over from that table, and D and trimming were inferred from the DNA. Of some 670,000 clones in the sample, 70% to 90% were seen once. The sequence came from a woman younger than 35 with acute or convalescent COVID-19. This rearrangement joins TRBV5-1 to TRBJ2-6; possible D gene TRBD1, 6 bases. Sequencing used peripheral blood. The CDR3 DNA follows: TGCGCCAGCAGCCCTGGGATCAGGGGATCTGGGGCCAACGTCCTGACTTTC. Amino acid sequence: CASSPGIRGSGANVLTF.